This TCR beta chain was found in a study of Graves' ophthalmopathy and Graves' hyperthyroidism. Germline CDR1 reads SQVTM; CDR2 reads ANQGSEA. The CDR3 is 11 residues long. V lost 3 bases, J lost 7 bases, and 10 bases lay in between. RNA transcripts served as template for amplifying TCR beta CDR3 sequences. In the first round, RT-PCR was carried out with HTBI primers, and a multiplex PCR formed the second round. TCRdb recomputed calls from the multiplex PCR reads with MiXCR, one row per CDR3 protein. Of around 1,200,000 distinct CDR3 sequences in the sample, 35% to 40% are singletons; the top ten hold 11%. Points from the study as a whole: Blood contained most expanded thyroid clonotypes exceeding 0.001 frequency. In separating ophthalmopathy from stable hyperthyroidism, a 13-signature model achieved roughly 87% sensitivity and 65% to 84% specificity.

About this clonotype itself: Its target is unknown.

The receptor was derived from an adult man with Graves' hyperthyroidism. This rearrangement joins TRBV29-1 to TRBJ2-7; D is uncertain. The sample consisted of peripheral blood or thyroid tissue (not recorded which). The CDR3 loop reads CSVENGDEQYF. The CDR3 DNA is TGCAGCGTTGAGAACGGTGATGAGCAGTACTTC.